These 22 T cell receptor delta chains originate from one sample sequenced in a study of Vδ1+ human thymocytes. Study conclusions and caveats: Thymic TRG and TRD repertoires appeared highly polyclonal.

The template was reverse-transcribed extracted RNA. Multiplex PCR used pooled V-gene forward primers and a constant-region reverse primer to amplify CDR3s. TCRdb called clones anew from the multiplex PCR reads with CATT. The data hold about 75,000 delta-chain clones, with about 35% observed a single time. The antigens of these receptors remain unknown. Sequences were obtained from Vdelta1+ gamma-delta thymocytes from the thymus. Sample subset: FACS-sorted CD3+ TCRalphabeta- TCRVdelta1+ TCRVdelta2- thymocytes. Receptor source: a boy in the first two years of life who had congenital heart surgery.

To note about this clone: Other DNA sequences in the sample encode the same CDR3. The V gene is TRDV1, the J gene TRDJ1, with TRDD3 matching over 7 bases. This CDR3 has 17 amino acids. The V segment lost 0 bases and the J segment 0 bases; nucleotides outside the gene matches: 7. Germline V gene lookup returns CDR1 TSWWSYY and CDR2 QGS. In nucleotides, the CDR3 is TGTGCTCTTGGGGAACTTATACTGGGGAGGTACACCGATAAACTCATCTTT. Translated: CALGELILGRYTDKLIF.

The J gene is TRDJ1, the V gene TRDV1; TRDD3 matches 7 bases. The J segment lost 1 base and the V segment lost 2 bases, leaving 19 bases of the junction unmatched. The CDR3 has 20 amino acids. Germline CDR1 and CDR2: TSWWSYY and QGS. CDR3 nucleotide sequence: TGTGCTCTTGGGGAAGGTTCCTCCGGCATGGGGATATCTTCCACCGATAAACTCATCTTT. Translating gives CALGEGSSGMGISSTDKLIF.

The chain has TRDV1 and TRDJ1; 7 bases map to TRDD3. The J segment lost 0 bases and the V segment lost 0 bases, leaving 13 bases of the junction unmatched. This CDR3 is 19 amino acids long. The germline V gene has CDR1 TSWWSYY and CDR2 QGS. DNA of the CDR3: TGTGCTCTTGGGGAACTCCGCTGGGGGCTTACGATGTACACCGATAAACTCATCTTT. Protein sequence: CALGELRWGLTMYTDKLIF.

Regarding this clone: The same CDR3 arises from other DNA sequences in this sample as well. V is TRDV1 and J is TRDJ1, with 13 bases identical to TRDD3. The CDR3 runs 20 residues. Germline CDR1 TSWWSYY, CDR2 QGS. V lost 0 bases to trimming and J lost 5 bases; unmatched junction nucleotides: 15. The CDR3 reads CALGELFPYWGIRGRDKLIF. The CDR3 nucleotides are TGTGCTCTTGGGGAACTCTTTCCCTACTGGGGGATACGAGGACGGGATAAACTCATCTTT.

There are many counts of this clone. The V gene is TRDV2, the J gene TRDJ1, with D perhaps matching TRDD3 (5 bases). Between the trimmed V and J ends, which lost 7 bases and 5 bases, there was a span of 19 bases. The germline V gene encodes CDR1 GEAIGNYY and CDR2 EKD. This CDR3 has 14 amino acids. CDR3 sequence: CACSPAGNRDKLIF. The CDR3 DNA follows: TGTGCCTGCAGCCCTGCTGGGAATCGGGATAAACTCATCTTT.

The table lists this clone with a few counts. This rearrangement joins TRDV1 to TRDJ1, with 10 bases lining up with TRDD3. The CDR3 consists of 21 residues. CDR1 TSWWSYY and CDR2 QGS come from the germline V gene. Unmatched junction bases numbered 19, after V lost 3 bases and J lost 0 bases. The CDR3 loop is CALGDVLRLRGIRPYTDKLIF. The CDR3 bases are TGTGCTCTTGGGGACGTCCTACGTTTACGGGGGATACGACCTTACACCGATAAACTCATCTTT.

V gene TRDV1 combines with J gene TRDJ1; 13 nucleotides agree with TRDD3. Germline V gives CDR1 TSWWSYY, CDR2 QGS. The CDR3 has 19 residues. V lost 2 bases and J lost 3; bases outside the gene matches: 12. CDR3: CALGEEGVYWGIRPDKLIF. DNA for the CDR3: TGTGCTCTTGGGGAAGAGGGGGTTTACTGGGGGATACGCCCCGATAAACTCATCTTT.

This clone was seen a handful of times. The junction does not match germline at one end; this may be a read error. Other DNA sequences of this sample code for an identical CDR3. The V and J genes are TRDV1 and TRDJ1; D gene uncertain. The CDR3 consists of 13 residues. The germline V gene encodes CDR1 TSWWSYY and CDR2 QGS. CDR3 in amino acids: CALGKLPGRKLIF. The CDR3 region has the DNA TGTGCTCTTGGGAAACTCCCCGGTCGTAAACTCATCTTT.

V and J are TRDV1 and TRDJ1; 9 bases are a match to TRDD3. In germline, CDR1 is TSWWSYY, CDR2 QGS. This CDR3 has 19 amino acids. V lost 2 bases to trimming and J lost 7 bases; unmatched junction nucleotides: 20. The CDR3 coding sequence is TGTGCTCTTGGGGAAGCCCCCTTCTCCTACTGGGGGAGGCCTCCTAAACTCATCTTT. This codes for CALGEAPFSYWGRPPKLIF.

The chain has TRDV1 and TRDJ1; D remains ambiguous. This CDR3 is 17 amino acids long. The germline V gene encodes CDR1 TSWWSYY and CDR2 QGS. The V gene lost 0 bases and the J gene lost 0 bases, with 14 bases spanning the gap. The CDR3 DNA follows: TGTGCTCTTGGGGAACTTCCTCTTCACTCGTACACCGATAAACTCATCTTT. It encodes CALGELPLHSYTDKLIF.

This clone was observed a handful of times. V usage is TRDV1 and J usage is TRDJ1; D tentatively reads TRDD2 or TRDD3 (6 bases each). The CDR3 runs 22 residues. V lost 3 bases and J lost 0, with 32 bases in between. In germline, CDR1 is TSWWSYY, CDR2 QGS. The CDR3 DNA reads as TGTGCTCTTGGGGAGTCCTACTATAAACGGAGGGGGAAAAAACTGTACACCGATAAACTCATCTTT. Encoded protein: CALGESYYKRRGKKLYTDKLIF.

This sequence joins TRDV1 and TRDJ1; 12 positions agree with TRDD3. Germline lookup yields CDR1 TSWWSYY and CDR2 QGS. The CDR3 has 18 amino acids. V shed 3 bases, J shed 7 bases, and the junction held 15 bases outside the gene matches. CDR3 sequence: CALGDCYWGIHPVGKLIF. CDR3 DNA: TGTGCTCTTGGGGACTGTTACTGGGGGATACATCCAGTCGGTAAACTCATCTTT.

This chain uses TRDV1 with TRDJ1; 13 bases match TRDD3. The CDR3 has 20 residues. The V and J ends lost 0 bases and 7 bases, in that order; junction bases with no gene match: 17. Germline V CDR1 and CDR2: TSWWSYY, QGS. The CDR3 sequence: CALGELASYSTGGYVGKLIF. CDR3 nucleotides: TGTGCTCTTGGGGAACTAGCCTCCTACAGTACTGGGGGATACGTCGGTAAACTCATCTTT.

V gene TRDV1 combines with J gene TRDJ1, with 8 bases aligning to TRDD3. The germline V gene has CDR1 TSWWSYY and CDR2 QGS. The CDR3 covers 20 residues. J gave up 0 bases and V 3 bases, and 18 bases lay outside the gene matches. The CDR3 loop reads CALGDFPRTGGPPYTDKLIF. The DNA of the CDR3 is TGTGCTCTTGGGGACTTCCCTCGTACTGGGGGTCCCCCTTACACCGATAAACTCATCTTT.

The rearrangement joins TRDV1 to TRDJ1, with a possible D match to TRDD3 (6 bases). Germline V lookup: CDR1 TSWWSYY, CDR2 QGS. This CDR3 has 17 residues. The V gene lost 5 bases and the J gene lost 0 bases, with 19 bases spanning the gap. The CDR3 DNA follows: TGTGCTCTTGGGTCATGGGTACTGGGAAAGTACACCGATAAACTCATCTTT. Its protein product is CALGSWVLGKYTDKLIF.

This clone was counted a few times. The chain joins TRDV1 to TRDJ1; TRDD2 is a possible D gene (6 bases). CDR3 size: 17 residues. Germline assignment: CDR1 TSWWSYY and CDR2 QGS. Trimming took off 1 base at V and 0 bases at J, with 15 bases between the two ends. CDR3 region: CALGEPPFPLNTDKLIF. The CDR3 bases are TGTGCTCTTGGGGAACCCCCCTTCCCCCTAAACACCGATAAACTCATCTTT.

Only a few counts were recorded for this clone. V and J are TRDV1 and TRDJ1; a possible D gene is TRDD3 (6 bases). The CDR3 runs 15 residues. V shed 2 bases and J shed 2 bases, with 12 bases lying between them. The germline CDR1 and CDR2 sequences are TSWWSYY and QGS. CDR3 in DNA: TGTGCTCTTGGGGAATGGGGGGAACGTACCGATAAACTCATCTTT. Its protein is CALGEWGERTDKLIF.

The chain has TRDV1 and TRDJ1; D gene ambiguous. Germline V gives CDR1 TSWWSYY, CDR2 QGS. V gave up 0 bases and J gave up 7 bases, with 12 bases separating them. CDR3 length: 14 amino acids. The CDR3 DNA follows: TGTGCTCTTGGGGAACTGCGTACTGAGGGTAAACTCATCTTT. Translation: CALGELRTEGKLIF.

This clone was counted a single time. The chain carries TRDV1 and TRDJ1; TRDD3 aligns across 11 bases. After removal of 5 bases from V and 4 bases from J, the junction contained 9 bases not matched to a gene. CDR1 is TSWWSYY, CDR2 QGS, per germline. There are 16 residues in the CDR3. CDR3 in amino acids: CALGKPVGDTGDKLIF. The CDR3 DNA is TGTGCTCTTGGGAAACCCGTGGGGGATACGGGCGATAAACTCATCTTT.

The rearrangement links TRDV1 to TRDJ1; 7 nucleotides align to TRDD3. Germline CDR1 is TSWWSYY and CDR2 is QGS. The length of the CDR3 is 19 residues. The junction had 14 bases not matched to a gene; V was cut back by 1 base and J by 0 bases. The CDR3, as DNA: TGTGCTCTTGGGGAACCCCCTACTGGGGACGCCGGGGACACCGATAAACTCATCTTT. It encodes CALGEPPTGDAGDTDKLIF.

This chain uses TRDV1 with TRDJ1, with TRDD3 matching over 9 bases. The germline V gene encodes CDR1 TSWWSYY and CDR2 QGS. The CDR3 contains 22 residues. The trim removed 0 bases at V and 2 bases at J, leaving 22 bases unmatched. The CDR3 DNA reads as TGTGCTCTTGGGGAACTGGGGGTGTCCTTCCCTTTTGACTGGGGGAGAACCGATAAACTCATCTTT. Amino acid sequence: CALGELGVSFPFDWGRTDKLIF.

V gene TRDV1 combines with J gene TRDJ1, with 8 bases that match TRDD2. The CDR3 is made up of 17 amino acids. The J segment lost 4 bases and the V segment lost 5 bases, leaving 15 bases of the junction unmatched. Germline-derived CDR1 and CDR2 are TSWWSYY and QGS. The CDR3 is CALGLHFLRDRGDKLIF. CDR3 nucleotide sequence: TGTGCTCTTGGGCTTCACTTCCTACGGGATCGGGGCGATAAACTCATCTTT.